These 24 T cell receptor beta chains share one sample of origin, sequenced in a study of human versus mouse CDR3 diversity and MHC coevolution. The table came from immunoSEQ multiplex PCR; TCRdb's copy has only in-frame clones and leaves some out. The sample comprises around 74,000 clones, about 90% of which are singletons, and less than 0.16% rests with the top ten. The sequenced sample was naive CD4+ T cells from blood. Subset denoted: CD45RO-negative CD62L-positive naive CD4 T cells. The receptors here all came from a person aged 30 to 69 in good health.

The V call is TRBV30, the J call TRBJ1-5, with D possibly TRBD1 on 6 matching bases. CDR3 length equals 13 residues. Germline V gene sequence: CDR1 GTSNPN, CDR2 SVGIG (reference sequence). Trimming shortened V by 1 base and J by 6 bases, and 10 bases separated the two germline ends. The CDR3, as DNA: TGTGCCTGGAGTGCAGGGGCGCGTCAGCCCCAGCATTTT. Translated, it gives CAWSAGARQPQHF.

V gene TRBV2 combines with J gene TRBJ2-7, with 7 bases identical to TRBD1. The CDR3 runs to 13 residues. Per germline, CDR1 SNHLY and CDR2 FYNNEI. After removal of 8 bases from V and 0 bases from J, the junction contained 4 bases not matched to a gene. This CDR3 is CASQGTDSYEQYF. The CDR3 DNA reads as TGTGCCAGCCAAGGGACAGACTCCTACGAGCAGTACTTC.

The CDR3 sequence: CASSDRGPEAVTNEKLFF. CDR3 nucleotide sequence: TGTGCCAGCAGTGACAGGGGGCCGGAAGCGGTTACTAATGAAAAACTGTTTTTT. The chain couples TRBV28 to TRBJ1-4; the match to TRBD1 covers 10 bases. The CDR3 is made up of 18 amino acids. Germline-derived CDR1 and CDR2 are MDHEN and SYDVKM. J lost 2 bases, V lost 5 bases, and 11 bases had no gene match.

This clone was seen only a few times. This rearrangement joins TRBV10-3 to TRBJ2-2; 9 bases map to TRBD1. V shed 6 bases and J 6 bases; nucleotides not matched to a gene: 8. Germline V lookup: CDR1 ENHRY, CDR2 SYGVKD. The CDR3 has 15 residues. The CDR3 DNA reads as TGTGCCATCAGAGTGGGACAGGGAACCCCCGGGGAGCTGTTTTTT. It specifies CAIRVGQGTPGELFF.

The V and J genes are TRBV5-1 and TRBJ1-2; D unclear. V lost 2 bases, J lost 1 base, and 6 bases lay in between. Germline CDR1 and CDR2: SGHRS and YFSETQ. This CDR3 comprises 13 residues. The CDR3 nucleotides read TGCGCCAGCAGCTTAATAGATAACTATGGCTACACCTTC. Translating it yields CASSLIDNYGYTF.

Written as DNA, the CDR3 is TGTGCCAGCAGCTTGGTCGGGGGGCCTAACTATGGCTACACCTTC. It specifies CASSLVGGPNYGYTF. The V gene is TRBV5-4, the J gene TRBJ1-2; D may be TRBD1 (6 bases). The CDR3 has 15 amino acids. V shed 0 bases and J shed 0 bases, with 9 bases lying between them. Looked up from germline, CDR1 is SGHNT and CDR2 is YYREEE (reference sequence).

J is TRBJ2-7 and V is TRBV2; D perhaps matches TRBD2 (5 bases). Germline loops: CDR1 SNHLY, CDR2 FYNNEI. V shed 6 bases and J shed 0 bases, with 15 bases lying between them. The CDR3 is made up of 15 amino acids. CDR3 sequence: CASSKAVLSSYEQYF. The CDR3 nucleotides are TGTGCCAGCAGCAAAGCGGTCCTTAGCTCCTACGAGCAGTACTTC.

The chain uses TRBV18 and TRBJ2-7; the match to TRBD1 covers 8 bases. This CDR3 spans 16 amino acids. Germline CDR1 and CDR2: KGHSH and LQKENI. V shed 2 bases, J shed 3 bases, and the junction held 9 bases outside the gene matches. Here the CDR3 reads CASSPTSGTGFYEQYF. The CDR3 nucleotides are TGTGCCAGCTCACCAACTTCGGGGACAGGTTTCTACGAGCAGTACTTC.

The rearrangement links TRBV6-1 to TRBJ2-1; a possible D gene is TRBD2 (6 bases). This CDR3 region has 14 residues. V shed 6 bases and J shed 8 bases, with 17 bases lying between them. The germline V gene has CDR1 MNHNS and CDR2 SASEGT. Written as DNA, the CDR3 is TGTGCCAGCAGCTTCATGTGGGAGGCGGATGAGCAGTTCTTC. This translates into CASSFMWEADEQFF.

This clone occurred once. CDR3 sequence (DNA): TGTGCCAGCAGTGACTCCCTTAAAGATACGCAGTATTTT. It encodes CASSDSLKDTQYF. This chain joins TRBV2 and TRBJ2-3; D unresolved. Trimming stripped 3 bases from V and 5 bases from J, with 9 bases between. Germline CDR1 is SNHLY and CDR2 is FYNNEI. CDR3 length: 13 residues.

This rearrangement joins TRBV7-2 to TRBJ1-1; TRBD1 might be the D (5 bases). V lost 3 bases and J 7 bases, leaving 15 bases between the germline ends. In germline, CDR1 is SGHTA, CDR2 FQGNSA. This CDR3 spans 14 amino acids. The CDR3 loop reads CASSFRWQGGEAFF. The DNA for the CDR3 is TGTGCCAGCAGCTTTCGTTGGCAGGGAGGTGAAGCTTTCTTT.

The V gene is TRBV30, the J gene TRBJ1-5; D remains ambiguous. The V end lost 4 bases, the J end lost 8 bases, and 12 bases lay between the germline ends. CDR1 GTSNPN and CDR2 SVGIG come from the germline V gene (reference sequence). The length of the CDR3 is 12 residues. CDR3 DNA: TGTGCCTGGACACGCGTTGGAGAGCCCCAGCATTTT. Translation gives CAWTRVGEPQHF. The full variable domain, rest sourced from reference TRBV30 and TRBJ1-5, is SQTIHQWPATLVQPVGSPLSLECTVEGTSNPNLYWYRQAAGRGLQLLFYSVGIGQISSEVPQNLSASRPQDRQFILSSKKLLLSDSGFYLCAWTRVGEPQHFGDGTRLSIL.

The rearrangement joins TRBV6-6 to TRBJ1-1, with 7 bases matching TRBD1. The CDR3 covers 13 residues. From germline, CDR1 is MNHNY and CDR2 SVGAGI (reference sequence). With 5 bases clipped from V and 3 bases from J, the junction kept 3 bases outside the gene matches. Here the CDR3 DNA reads TGTGCCAGCAGTCAGGGACAGTACACTGAAGCTTTCTTT. Its translation is CASSQGQYTEAFF.

The genes are TRBV28 and TRBJ2-7; 9 bases agree with TRBD2. This CDR3 comprises 15 residues. The trim removed 2 bases at V and 4 bases at J, leaving 6 bases unmatched. The germline CDR1 and CDR2 sequences are MDHEN and SYDVKM. The CDR3 nucleotides read TGTGCCAGCAGTTTAGGTCTAGCGGGACCGTACGAGCAGTACTTC. This sequence encodes CASSLGLAGPYEQYF. Drawing the rest from reference TRBV28 and TRBJ2-7, the complete variable domain is DVKVTQSSRYLVKRTGEKVFLECVQDMDHENMFWYRQDPGLGLRLIYFSYDVKMKEKGDIPEGYSVSREKKERFSLILESASTNQTSMYLCASSLGLAGPYEQYFGPGTRLTVT.

The chain has TRBV5-4 and TRBJ2-2; D is perhaps TRBD2 (5 bases). V was clipped by 4 bases and J by 5 bases, with 9 bases between them. This CDR3 region has 13 residues. From germline, CDR1 is SGHNT and CDR2 YYREEE (reference sequence). As DNA, the CDR3 is TGTGCCAGCAGCGGGAGTTCAACCGGGGAGCTGTTTTTT. This encodes CASSGSSTGELFF.

This chain joins TRBV19 and TRBJ1-1, with D hard to call. Germline CDR1 LNHDA, CDR2 SQIVND (reference sequence). Trimming stripped 3 bases from V and 0 bases from J, with 11 bases between. The CDR3 has 15 residues. The CDR3 coding sequence is TGTGCCAGTAGTATGGGCCGAGACATGAACACTGAAGCTTTCTTT. Amino acid sequence: CASSMGRDMNTEAFF.

V is TRBV5-1 and J is TRBJ1-5, with TRBD1 as a possible D gene (5 bases). The length of the CDR3 is 15 residues. The V end was cut by 2 bases, the J end by 3 bases, with 12 bases between. Germline CDR1 SGHRS, CDR2 YFSETQ. CDR3 coding DNA: TGCGCCAGCAGCTTATCGGGACTGCTCAATCAGCCCCAGCATTTT. Translated: CASSLSGLLNQPQHF.

This sequence joins TRBV5-6 and TRBJ1-1; no clear D. The length of the CDR3 is 13 residues. The V gene's germline CDR1 is SGHDT and CDR2 YYEEEE. Trimming stripped 4 bases from V and 6 bases from J, with 13 bases between. The CDR3 DNA reads TGTGCCAGCAGCGTTTTTGGGAGGCCTGAAGCTTTCTTT. This sequence encodes CASSVFGRPEAFF. Combining the CDR3 with reference TRBV5-6 and TRBJ1-1 gives the whole variable domain DAGVTQSPTHLIKTRGQQVTLRCSPKSGHDTVSWYQQALGQGPQFIFQYYEEEERQRGNFPDRFSGHQFPNYSSELNVNALLLGDSALYLCASSVFGRPEAFFGQGTRLTVV.

This chain connects TRBV4-2 to TRBJ2-7; 13 bases agree with TRBD2. Germline trimming cut 4 bases from V and 2 bases from J; bases unmatched to any gene: 2. This CDR3 region has 15 residues. Per the germline V gene, CDR1 is LGHNA and CDR2 is YNFKEQ. The CDR3 protein is CASSRTSGSPYEQYF. The CDR3 DNA reads as TGTGCCAGCAGCCGGACTAGCGGGAGTCCCTACGAGCAGTACTTC.

This chain joins TRBV18 and TRBJ2-3; tentatively, D is TRBD1 (5 bases). This CDR3 region has 15 residues. V gave up 1 base and J gave up 5 bases, with 13 bases separating them. The germline V gene encodes CDR1 KGHSH and CDR2 LQKENI. CDR3 coding DNA: TGTGCCAGCTCACCACAGGGGTACCAAGGAGATACGCAGTATTTT. Its protein product is CASSPQGYQGDTQYF.

The rearrangement joins TRBV5-1 to TRBJ2-1, with D maybe TRBD1 (6 bases). The CDR3 covers 14 residues. V lost 7 bases to trimming and J lost 6 bases, with 17 bases between them. Per the germline V gene, CDR1 is SGHRS and CDR2 is YFSETQ. The CDR3 bases are TGCGCCAGCCAGCTCCAGGGGCCCTCCAATGAGCAGTTCTTC. This gives the protein CASQLQGPSNEQFF.

The V gene is TRBV13, the J gene TRBJ1-3; D is uncertain. Germline CDR1 PRHDT, CDR2 FYEKMQ (reference sequence). Trimming removed 0 bases from V and 0 bases from J, with 18 bases in between. The CDR3 covers 19 residues. This CDR3 is CASSLGLTGLGHSGNTIYF. In nucleotides, the CDR3 is TGTGCCAGCAGCTTAGGCCTGACGGGGTTAGGGCACTCTGGAAACACCATATATTTT.

The chain uses TRBV2 and TRBJ2-7; D remains unclear. V was trimmed by 7 bases and J by 7 bases, leaving 14 bases between them. The germline V gene has CDR1 SNHLY and CDR2 FYNNEI. This CDR3 region has 12 residues. The CDR3 DNA is TGTGCCAGCACCAAAGACCTAGGTGAGCAGTACTTC. It translates to CASTKDLGEQYF.

The rearrangement links TRBV5-5 to TRBJ2-1, with 10 bases identical to TRBD2. The CDR3 loop spans 18 amino acids. The J segment lost 7 bases and the V segment lost 3 bases, leaving 16 bases of the junction unmatched. The germline gives CDR1 SGHKS, CDR2 YYEKEE (reference sequence). The CDR3 sequence is CASSSRIAGGPSWNEQFF. In DNA form, the CDR3 reads TGTGCCAGCAGCTCACGAATAGCGGGAGGCCCCTCCTGGAATGAGCAGTTCTTC.